This TCR beta chain was identified during a study of T cell responses to AZD1222 COVID-19 vaccine. From germline, CDR1 is SEHNR and CDR2 FQNEAQ (reference sequence). The CDR3 extends over 15 amino acids. Trimming took 7 bases from V and 8 from J, leaving 20 bases between them. This table comes from immunoSEQ multiplex PCR, and its TCRdb copy is limited to in-frame clones, with some not included. The table counts 150,000 or so clones; roughly 2% lies in the top ten. The chain couples TRBV7-9 to TRBJ1-4, with D possibly being TRBD1 (6 bases). The source is an adult in good health. Material for sequencing was peripheral blood. In DNA form, the CDR3 reads TGTGCCAGCACCCAGAGAAGGACAGAAAGCGAAAAACTGTTTTTT. This codes for CASTQRRTESEKLFF.